This T cell receptor (beta chain) came from a study of OX40 agonist ivuxolimab in advanced cancers. In the study overall: Subjects had a mean age of roughly 57 years, with a range of about 23 to 79; just over 80% were male. Having had anti-PD-1, anti-PD-L1 or anti-CTLA-4 therapy before was allowed, and approximately 40% had some.

Findings and limits, study-wide: Averaged across samples, CD8+ T cells carried more expanded clones than CD4+ did.

Trimming at V came to 10 bases and at J to 1 base, leaving 22 bases not matched to a gene. This CDR3 is 19 amino acids long. Only in-frame clones appear in the TCRdb table, and some are missing; sequencing was by immunoSEQ multiplex PCR. Counted here are roughly 62,000 clones, about 86% occurring once; the ten biggest clones make up about 0.95%. For this clone: Its antigen is unknown.

The receptor was isolated from an adult with an advanced solid tumor such as melanoma, head and neck, liver or kidney cancer. The chain carries TRBV6-7 and TRBJ2-7, with 10 bases lining up with TRBD2. TRBV6-7 has ORF status, its function being uncertain. Specimen: CD4+ or CD8+ T cells sorted from blood, collected in a trial of the OX40 agonist ivuxolimab. Written as DNA, the CDR3 is TGTGCCACCCCGGGACCCGACGAGGCTAGCGGGAGCTATTCCTACGAGCAGTACTTC. Amino acid sequence: CATPGPDEASGSYSYEQYF.